The present T cell receptor beta chain was sequenced within a study of tumor-infiltrating lymphocytes in primary liver carcinoma. Researchers drew blood RNA from unsorted whole blood and extracted germline DNA as well. Chronic HBV infection affected patients, none of whom had received treatment. Germline V gives CDR1 SQVTM, CDR2 ANQGSEA. V gave up 7 bases and J gave up 9 bases, with 12 bases separating them. The CDR3 contains 11 residues. A primer matching the constant region was used to make TCR beta cDNA from approximately 0.45 ug of total RNA. Slightly modified ARM-PCR with three nested multiplex PCR rounds yielded TCR beta libraries. For roughly 10 cycles apiece, the opening two PCR rounds ran with TRBV1-TRBV30 forward primers and a C-beta reverse primer. MiXCR was run by TCRdb on the multiplex PCR reads, yielding one entry per CDR3 protein. The repertoire holds fewer than 250,000 distinct CDR3 sequences, with 65% as singletons.

The receptor was isolated from a woman aged 55-75 years with primary liver carcinoma and hepatitis B virus infection. This rearrangement joins TRBV29-1 to TRBJ2-2, with D uncertain. Sequencing input: peripheral blood. The CDR3 spells CSDGSTRELFF. CDR3 bases: TGCAGCGATGGCTCAACCCGGGAGCTGTTTTTT.